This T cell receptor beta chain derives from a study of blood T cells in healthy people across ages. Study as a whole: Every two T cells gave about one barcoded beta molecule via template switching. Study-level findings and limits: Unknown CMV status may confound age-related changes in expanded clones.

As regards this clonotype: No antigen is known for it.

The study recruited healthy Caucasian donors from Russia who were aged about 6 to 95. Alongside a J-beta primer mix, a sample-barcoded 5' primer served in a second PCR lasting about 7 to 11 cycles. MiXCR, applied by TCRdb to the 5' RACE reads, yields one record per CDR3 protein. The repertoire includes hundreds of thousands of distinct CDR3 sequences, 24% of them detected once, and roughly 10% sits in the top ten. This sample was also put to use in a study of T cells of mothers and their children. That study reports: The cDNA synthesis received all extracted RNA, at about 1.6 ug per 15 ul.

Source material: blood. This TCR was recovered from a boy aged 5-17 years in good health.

CDR3 sequence reads: CSARDRRGARSGPKNIQYF. The DNA for the CDR3 is TGCAGTGCTAGAGATCGGCGGGGGGCCCGGTCGGGACCCAAAAACATTCAGTACTTC. The V gene is TRBV20-1, the J gene TRBJ2-4, with 8 nucleotides matching TRBD2. The ends lost 0 bases at V and 2 bases at J; junction bases unmatched: 15. This CDR3 comprises 19 residues. CDR1 and CDR2 from the germline V gene are DFQATT and SNEGSKA (reference sequence).